The T cell receptor (beta chain) under discussion was sequenced for a study of beta chain features in type 1 diabetes (dated by TCRdb to the late 2010s). For context, the study as a whole: Mean age, gender distribution, total cell number and subset yield did not differ between patients and healthy donors. A total of over 90,000,000 sorted cells were examined across all samples, and a strong correlation was observed between cell number per subset and RNA yield. The study compared TCRB repertoires of sorted circulating CD4+ T cell subsets between recently diagnosed type 1 diabetes patients and matched healthy donors. Naive and central memory subsets were obtained from all 30 or so donors, but regulatory and stem cell-like memory subsets were isolated from only 8 patients and about 8 healthy donors. What the authors observed across the whole study: Shorter templates might have been favored by PCR, but patient and control samples were amplified and corrected together, so both groups would have been affected equally by any skew. HLA sub-analyses involved small numbers of individuals, so any influence of HLA type on TCRB rearrangement remained unresolved. Because cDNA was sequenced instead of genomic DNA, highly expressing activated cells could be over-represented, though the groups showed no difference in activation or CD3 levels. Naive, central memory and regulatory TCRB repertoires appeared to be more alike among patients than among healthy donors. In all four CD4+ subsets, TCRB CDR3 length was moderately but significantly shorter in type 1 diabetes patients. At VDJ recombination sites, type 1 diabetes patients had fewer insertions and more deleted nucleotides, which implies abnormalities in thymic rearrangement.

The entire isolated RNA was reverse transcribed using the High Capacity cDNA Reverse Transcription Kit, and thus expressed TCRB transcripts were sequenced. Naive, central memory and regulatory T cell samples underwent deep immunoSEQ sequencing, averaging about 3.57 million total reads per sample. After sorted cells were lysed in RLT buffer, RNA was extracted with DNase-treated RNeasy Micro or Mini kits, with the choice depending on cell number. To prevent cross-contamination, every cell subset was processed on its own, while patient and healthy donor samples were processed together. The immunoSEQ multiplex PCR was used to amplify TCRB sequences from cDNA, yielding 87-bp fragments that span the CDR3 region. Sequencing of the amplicons was performed on the Illumina HiSeq platform. Per the authors' processing: PCR bias was corrected computationally using synthetic template baselines, and reads within Hamming distance 2 were collapsed, with unmergeable singletons discarded. Reads were aligned against IMGT to assign V, D and J genes, CDR3 length and insertions or deletions at six rearrangement sites. Within each subset, clonotype counts were normalized to sorted cell number, after which true diversity and Gini coefficients were computed with the tcR R package. The overlap coefficient, calculated on TCRB nucleotide sequences, was used to quantify repertoire sharing. Here the immuneACCESS table is served through TCRdb, limited to in-frame sequences with V and J called. Missing clones are a known gap in these copies; in checked studies unresolved V genes cover under half, and the rest lacks a known reason. Clone size and the V and J calls come from that table; the DNA yielded D and trimming. Present in this sample are tens of thousands of clones, just under 50% of which were seen just once. The ten biggest clones cover 0.7% of the sample.

From its cysteine to its phenylalanine, the CDR3 spans 17 amino acids. The sequence is cut down to CDR3 DNA, 51 bases in frame from base 1. Unmatched junction bases come to 10, with V trimmed by 4 bases and J by 1 base. The germline V gene gives CDR1 as MGHDK and CDR2 as SYGVNS. A single peripheral blood draw of roughly 0.11 L on average was collected from each donor into heparinised tubes. Naive, central memory, regulatory and stem cell-like memory CD4+ T cells were sorted on a BD FACSAria II using a panel including CD45RO, CCR7, CD25, CD127, CD95 and CD27. Purity was above 95% for every sorted population. Right away, PBMCs were isolated by Lymphoprep density gradient centrifugation and were stained directly, with no culture step. So that batch effects would be minimized, each experiment stained and sorted samples in pairs, pairing one healthy donor with one patient. Details on this clone: The clone's antigen remains unknown. Per-base qualities were not stored, and no clone one base away is much larger.

This receptor was obtained from a man aged 30 to 39 with type 1 diabetes. The rearrangement joined TRBV25-1 to TRBJ2-4; the central 7 bases match TRBD2. Sequencing was performed on central memory CD4+ T cells from blood. Read as DNA, the sequence is TGTGCCAGCAGTGGTAGGGCGGGGGTCGAGGCCAAAAACATTCAGTACTTC. Its translation is CASSGRAGVEAKNIQYF.